The 5 T cell receptor beta chains below come from one sample, sequenced in a study of shared clonotypes between healthy human individuals. Repertoires were generated with immunoSEQ multiplex PCR, while TCRdb's copy carries only in-frame clones and drops some. The data show about 2,200,000 clones, around 93% seen once. Terminally differentiated effector memory CD45RA+ cells were left out of the naive CD8 fraction, which was CD45RO-negative and positively selected for CCR7. The sequencing sample was made of naive CD8+ T cells from PBMCs. The origin of the receptors is a man aged 18 to 29 in good health. Some clones in this sample may be carry-over from other donors' samples.

The chain has TRBV5-1 and TRBJ1-2, with no clear D. This CDR3 is 12 amino acids long. CDR1 and CDR2 (germline): SGHRS, YFSETQ. Trimming took off 4 bases at V and 8 bases at J, with 12 bases between the two ends. CDR3 protein: CASSRNFEGYTF. The CDR3 DNA is TGCGCCAGCAGCCGGAATTTTGAGGGCTACACCTTC.

This rearrangement joins TRBV9 to TRBJ2-5; the match to TRBD1 covers 10 bases. CDR1 is SGDLS, CDR2 YYNGEE, per germline. J lost 4 bases, V lost 6 bases, and 9 bases had no gene match. CDR3 length: 15 residues. Here the CDR3 reads CASTRAGTGVETQYF. CDR3 in DNA: TGTGCCAGCACCCGAGCGGGGACAGGGGTAGAGACCCAGTACTTC. Variable domain in full (rest from reference TRBV9 and TRBJ2-5): DSGVTQTPKHLITATGQRVTLRCSPRSGDLSVYWYQQSLDQGLQFLIQYYNGEERAKGNILERFSAQQFPDLHSELNLSSLELGDSALYFCASTRAGTGVETQYFGPGTRLLVL.

The chain combines TRBV25-1 with TRBJ2-7, with TRBD1 identical over 8 bases. This CDR3 is built from 14 residues. Germline V gene data show CDR1 as MGHDK and CDR2 as SYGVNS. V lost 4 bases to trimming and J lost 2 bases; unmatched junction nucleotides: 4. The CDR3 here is CASSVGTGAYEQYF. In nucleotides, the CDR3 is TGTGCCAGCAGTGTCGGGACAGGAGCCTACGAGCAGTACTTC.

V gene TRBV2 combines with J gene TRBJ2-7, with TRBD2 matching 7 bases. The germline V gene has CDR1 SNHLY and CDR2 FYNNEI. This CDR3 contains 14 residues. J lost 1 base, V lost 3 bases, and 3 bases had no gene match. This CDR3 is CASSDGGSSYEQYF. CDR3 bases: TGTGCCAGCAGTGACGGCGGGAGTTCCTACGAGCAGTACTTC.

This chain's CDR3 is CATSTGGGPYYGYTF. The CDR3 DNA reads TGTGCCACCAGCACCGGGGGGGGGCCTTACTATGGCTACACCTTC. The chain combines TRBV15 with TRBJ1-2; D perhaps matches TRBD1 (6 bases). Germline assignment: CDR1 LNHNV and CDR2 YYDKDF (reference sequence). V lost 4 bases, J lost 3 bases, and 15 bases lay in between. The CDR3 is made up of 15 amino acids.